Shown below are 27 T cell receptor beta chains from a single sample sequenced in a study of CD4 T cells in relation to SARS-CoV-2 and coronaviruses. Repertoires were generated with immunoSEQ multiplex PCR, while TCRdb's copy carries only in-frame clones and drops some. The repertoire has about 17,000 clones, about 80% of them found once; the top ten carry about 30%. Their antigens remain unidentified. Before the COVID-19 pandemic, during about 2011-2019, CD4+ T cells were taken from unexposed donors. After less than 11 days of culture, CD4+ T cells were isolated. The material sequenced was CD4+ T cells from PBMCs, cultured in vitro. These receptors came from a human donor in good health.

The V call is TRBV9, the J call TRBJ2-1, with TRBD2 matching over 9 bases. There are 16 residues in the CDR3. V was clipped by 3 bases and J by 7 bases; unmatched bases: 11. Germline loops: CDR1 SGDLS, CDR2 YYNGEE. CDR3 protein: CASSAGGGRAVNEQFF. For the CDR3, the DNA is TGTGCCAGCAGCGCTGGGGGCGGGAGGGCCGTAAATGAGCAGTTCTTC.

This clone was seen a handful of times. V and J are TRBV20-1 and TRBJ2-1; D is perhaps TRBD2 (6 bases). The germline V gene has CDR1 DFQATT and CDR2 SNEGSKA (reference sequence). V gave up 1 base and J gave up 10 bases, with 8 bases separating them. The CDR3 contains 11 residues. CDR3 in amino acids: CSARALAEQFF. The CDR3 DNA reads as TGCAGTGCTAGAGCCCTAGCGGAGCAGTTCTTC.

The chain uses TRBV10-2 and TRBJ2-3, with TRBD2 identical over 11 bases. Germline loops: CDR1 WSHSY, CDR2 SAAADI. Losses at the gene ends were 6 bases for V and 1 base for J; bases not matched to a gene: 6. The CDR3 consists of 16 residues. In nucleotides, the CDR3 is TGCGCCAGCAGAGATCCGGGACTAGCGGGCACAGATACGCAGTATTTT. As protein: CASRDPGLAGTDTQYF.

CDR3 bases: TGTGCCAGCAGCTTAGTTGCGACTAGCGCCACCGGGGAGCAGTTCTTC. Translating gives CASSLVATSATGEQFF. The chain joins TRBV7-2 to TRBJ2-1, with 8 bases fitting TRBD2. The V segment lost 1 base and the J segment 10 bases; nucleotides outside the gene matches: 12. Germline assignment: CDR1 SGHTA and CDR2 FQGNSA. This CDR3 spans 16 amino acids. Together with reference TRBV7-2 and TRBJ2-1, the CDR3 gives the full variable domain: GAGVSQSPSNKVTEKGKDVELRCDPISGHTALYWYRQSLGQGLEFLIYFQGNSAPDKSGLPSDRFSAERTGGSVSTLTIQRTQQEDSAVYLCASSLVATSATGEQFFGPGTRLTVL.

This chain connects TRBV15 to TRBJ2-4; D is perhaps TRBD2 (6 bases). The CDR3 has 16 amino acids. With 6 bases removed from V and 7 bases from J, the gap between germline ends came to 22 bases. Germline V lookup: CDR1 LNHNV, CDR2 YYDKDF (reference sequence). In nucleotides, the CDR3 is TGTGCCACCAGTCTAATCACAAGGGACTGGGTTAACATTCAGTACTTC. Translated, it gives CATSLITRDWVNIQYF.

The chain has TRBV5-1 and TRBJ2-5; TRBD2 agrees at 8 bases. Trimming at V came to 3 bases and at J to 5 bases, leaving 6 bases not matched to a gene. This CDR3 contains 14 residues. CDR1 and CDR2 from the germline V gene are SGHRS and YFSETQ. In nucleotides, the CDR3 is TGCGCCAGCAGCTCGATAGCGGGAATGGAGACCCAGTACTTC. This gives the protein CASSSIAGMETQYF. Supplemented by reference TRBV5-1 and TRBJ2-5, the full variable domain reads KAGVTQTPRYLIKTRGQQVTLSCSPISGHRSVSWYQQTPGQGLQFLFEYFSETQRNKGNFPGRFSGRQFSNSRSEMNVSTLELGDSALYLCASSSIAGMETQYFGPGTRLLVL.

The V gene is TRBV24-1, the J gene TRBJ2-7; D might be TRBD2 (7 bases). CDR1 is KGHDR, CDR2 SFDVKD, per germline. The CDR3 consists of 20 residues. V lost 2 bases and J 0 bases, leaving 25 bases between the germline ends. CDR3: CATSDSRGGARNPSSYEQYF. The DNA of the CDR3 is TGTGCCACCAGTGATTCCCGAGGGGGGGCCAGGAACCCCAGCTCCTACGAGCAGTACTTC.

This clone was observed a few times. The chain carries TRBV5-1 and TRBJ2-5; a weak D match, TRBD1 (6 bases). The germline gives CDR1 SGHRS, CDR2 YFSETQ. V dropped 4 bases and J dropped 0 bases, with 10 bases sitting between them. This CDR3 spans 14 amino acids. CDR3 DNA: TGCGCCAGCAGCGGAGGACAGTACCAAGAGACCCAGTACTTC. Its translation: CASSGGQYQETQYF.

This chain links TRBV5-1 with TRBJ2-2; 7 bases fit TRBD2. Germline V CDR1 and CDR2: SGHRS, YFSETQ. V dropped 4 bases and J dropped 4; count of bases not matched to a gene: 7. The CDR3 runs to 15 residues. CDR3 bases: TGCGCCAGCAGCCCGGGGGGTACTGTCACCGGGGAGCTGTTTTTT. Its protein product is CASSPGGTVTGELFF.

This sequence joins TRBV7-9 and TRBJ2-2; 9 bases align to TRBD2. Germline loops: CDR1 SEHNR, CDR2 FQNEAQ (reference sequence). This CDR3 is built from 17 residues. V was clipped by 5 bases and J by 3 bases; unmatched bases: 10. The CDR3 bases are TGTGCCAGCAGCCCAAACGTAGCGGGAGTGTACACCGGGGAGCTGTTTTTT. It codes for CASSPNVAGVYTGELFF.

The chain joins TRBV11-1 to TRBJ1-2; 8 nucleotides align to TRBD1. Germline values: CDR1 SGHAT, CDR2 FQDESV (reference sequence). The junction had 4 bases not matched to a gene; V was cut back by 1 base and J by 6 bases. This CDR3 has 14 residues. CDR3 nucleotide sequence: TGTGCCAGCAGCTTAGATGGGACAGGCCATGGCTACACCTTC. This codes for CASSLDGTGHGYTF.

This clone was counted only a few times. The chain recombines TRBV30 with TRBJ1-1; D may be TRBD1 (6 bases). V gave up 8 bases and J gave up 5 bases, with 15 bases separating them. CDR3 size: 12 residues. Germline assignment: CDR1 GTSNPN and CDR2 SVGIG (reference sequence). The CDR3 is CAVRGDETEAFF. CDR3 in DNA: TGTGCCGTGAGGGGGGATGAGACTGAAGCTTTCTTT.

V usage is TRBV5-1 and J usage is TRBJ2-7; 8 bases map to TRBD1. With V trimmed by 3 bases and J by 5 bases, 13 bases remained unmatched. Germline lookup yields CDR1 SGHRS and CDR2 YFSETQ. This CDR3 spans 16 amino acids. The CDR3 DNA follows: TGCGCCAGCAGCTCGAACCCCGGGGACAGGATCCACGAGCAGTACTTC. Protein sequence: CASSSNPGDRIHEQYF. The full variable domain, with the rest looked up from reference TRBV5-1 and TRBJ2-7, is KAGVTQTPRYLIKTRGQQVTLSCSPISGHRSVSWYQQTPGQGLQFLFEYFSETQRNKGNFPGRFSGRQFSNSRSEMNVSTLELGDSALYLCASSSNPGDRIHEQYFGPGTRLTVT.

The chain combines TRBV11-2 with TRBJ2-3, with 8 bases identical to TRBD2. Per the germline V gene, CDR1 is SGHAT and CDR2 is FQNNGV. V lost 9 bases, J lost 3 bases, and 2 bases stayed unmatched. The CDR3 is 12 amino acids. The CDR3 region is CASLAGTDTQYF. The CDR3 region has the DNA TGTGCCAGTCTAGCGGGTACAGATACGCAGTATTTT. Combining the CDR3 with reference TRBV11-2 and TRBJ2-3 gives the whole variable domain EAGVAQSPRYKIIEKRQSVAFWCNPISGHATLYWYQQILGQGPKLLIQFQNNGVVDDSQLPKDRFSAERLKGVDSTLKIQPAKLEDSAVYLCASLAGTDTQYFGPGTRLTVL.

The chain carries TRBV18 and TRBJ2-1; the match to TRBD2 covers 8 bases. CDR3 size: 15 residues. Germline lookup yields CDR1 KGHSH and CDR2 LQKENI. V gave up 3 bases and J gave up 7 bases; unmatched junction bases: 8. The DNA of the CDR3 is TGTGCCAGCTCACCGCCCAGCGGGAGAGGTAATGAGCAGTTCTTC. Its translation: CASSPPSGRGNEQFF.

This clone occurred once. The chain joins TRBV27 to TRBJ1-1; no clear D. CDR3 length: 13 residues. V lost 0 bases to trimming and J lost 4 bases, with 6 bases between them. CDR1 is MNHEY, CDR2 SMNVEV, per germline (reference sequence). As DNA, the CDR3 is TGTGCCAGCAGTTTATCCCGAGGCACTGAAGCTTTCTTT. It is translated as CASSLSRGTEAFF.

There are a few counts of this clone. J is TRBJ1-4 and V is TRBV11-2; D gene uncertain. The V gene lost 7 bases and the J gene lost 3 bases, with 12 bases spanning the gap. This CDR3 region has 14 residues. In germline, CDR1 is SGHAT, CDR2 FQNNGV. The CDR3 loop reads CASTNVGANEKLFF. CDR3 coding DNA: TGTGCCAGCACCAACGTCGGAGCTAATGAAAAACTGTTTTTT.

This chain connects TRBV6-5 to TRBJ1-2; D is unclear. This CDR3 region has 11 residues. Germline CDR1 reads MNHEY; CDR2 reads SVGAGI. The V gene lost 7 bases and the J gene lost 10 bases, with 13 bases spanning the gap. The CDR3 nucleotides are TGTGCCAGCACTACGCCCGGGGACTACACCTTC. This encodes CASTTPGDYTF.

The chain uses TRBV5-4 and TRBJ2-1, with D possibly TRBD2 on 5 matching bases. Germline CDR1 and CDR2: SGHNT and YYREEE (reference sequence). The CDR3 loop spans 15 amino acids. With 0 bases removed from V and 7 bases from J, the gap between germline ends came to 14 bases. The CDR3 reads CASSLVSWRTNEQFF. Written as DNA, the CDR3 is TGTGCCAGCAGCTTGGTTTCTTGGCGGACTAATGAGCAGTTCTTC.

This chain links TRBV25-1 with TRBJ2-5, with D possibly matching TRBD1 (6 bases). The CDR3 runs 18 residues. Germline V gene sequence: CDR1 MGHDK, CDR2 SYGVNS. V shed 3 bases and J shed 1 base, with 21 bases lying between them. CDR3 nucleotides: TGTGCCAGCAGTGAGCAGGGACACCATTTGCCCCCCCAAGAGACCCAGTACTTC. Translating gives CASSEQGHHLPPQETQYF.

This clone was found a few times. V gene TRBV4-2 combines with J gene TRBJ2-1; 9 nucleotides agree with TRBD1. The CDR3 loop spans 16 amino acids. V trimming: 4 bases; J trimming: 4 bases; junction bases outside the gene matches: 8. Germline V gene data show CDR1 as LGHNA and CDR2 as YNFKEQ. The CDR3 is CASSPDLGTGYNEQFF. The CDR3 DNA reads TGTGCCAGCAGCCCCGATTTGGGGACAGGGTACAATGAGCAGTTCTTC.

This sequence joins TRBV6-6 and TRBJ2-1; 11 bases are shared with TRBD2. Germline assignment: CDR1 MNHNY and CDR2 SVGAGI (reference sequence). Trimming removed 5 bases from V and 2 bases from J; junction bases left unmatched: 8. The CDR3 loop spans 17 amino acids. CDR3 amino acids: CASSRKTGLAAYNEQFF. CDR3 sequence (DNA): TGTGCCAGCAGTCGAAAAACGGGACTAGCGGCCTACAATGAGCAGTTCTTC.

CDR3 amino acids: CASSRDRANEQFF. DNA of the CDR3: TGTGCCAGCAGCCGGGACAGGGCCAATGAGCAGTTCTTC. V usage is TRBV3-1 (or the pseudogene TRBV3-2) and J usage is TRBJ2-1, with TRBD1 matching over 9 bases. The CDR3 sequence is 13 residues long. Per germline, CDR1 LGHDT and CDR2 YNNKEL (reference sequence). Losses at the gene ends were 4 bases for V and 6 bases for J; bases not matched to a gene: 1.

The CDR3 nucleotides read TGTGCCAGCATCTCGGGAGGAGGGCAAGATACGCAGTATTTT. Its protein is CASISGGGQDTQYF. The chain employs TRBV28 and TRBJ2-3, with TRBD2 matching 7 bases. The ends lost 7 bases at V and 5 bases at J; junction bases unmatched: 9. Germline CDR1 MDHEN, CDR2 SYDVKM. The CDR3 runs to 14 residues.

The J gene is TRBJ1-4, the V gene TRBV19, with 8 bases matching TRBD1. CDR3 length equals 14 residues. Trimming took 4 bases from V and 8 from J; bases not matched to a gene: 6. In germline, CDR1 is LNHDA, CDR2 SQIVND (reference sequence). The CDR3 nucleotides read TGTGCCAGTAGTACCGGACAGGGAGGAGAAAAACTGTTTTTT. The encoded protein is CASSTGQGGEKLFF. Looking up the rest from reference TRBV19 and TRBJ1-4 gives the full variable domain: DGGITQSPKYLFRKEGQNVTLSCEQNLNHDAMYWYRQDPGQGLRLIYYSQIVNDFQKGDIAEGYSVSREKKESFPLTVTSAQKNPTAFYLCASSTGQGGEKLFFGSGTQLSVL.

The J gene is TRBJ2-7, the V gene TRBV21-1; the table names TRBD2, a call not compared with the DNA. TRBV21-1 constitutes a pseudogene. The CDR3 spans 15 residues. The CDR3 loop reads CASSEKQRWRYEQYF. The CDR3 DNA reads as TGTGCCAGCAGCGAGAAGCAAAGGTGGAGATACGAGCAGTACTTC.

This clone has only one observation. The V and J genes are TRBV6-5 and TRBJ2-5; tentatively, D is TRBD1 (6 bases). The CDR3 loop spans 13 amino acids. V was clipped by 6 bases and J by 5 bases, with 13 bases between them. CDR1 and CDR2 from the germline V gene are MNHEY and SVGAGI. The CDR3 here is CASSPNRVETQYF. In nucleotides, the CDR3 is TGTGCCAGCAGCCCGAACAGGGTTGAGACCCAGTACTTC.